This T cell receptor beta chain is from a study of control samples from healthy donors and cancer patients. Clones were read by immunoSEQ multiplex PCR, and TCRdb kept only the in-frame ones, dropping some. The repertoire holds nearly 200,000 clones, with 91% as singletons. Per the germline V gene, CDR1 is SGHNT and CDR2 is YENEEA. The CDR3 runs to 13 residues. V lost 1 base, J lost 6 bases, and 7 bases lay in between. V and J are TRBV11-3 and TRBJ2-1; D unclear. The clonotype originates from a man aged 30 to 45 in good health. Sequencing input: blood. The CDR3 here is CASSLGRRNEQFF. CDR3 coding DNA: TGTGCCAGCAGCTTAGGTCGGCGCAATGAGCAGTTCTTC.